This record covers a single T cell receptor (beta chain). This clonotype was recorded many times. Its target antigen remains unknown. Base qualities are not provided; no much larger clone lies one nucleotide away. The entry originates in a study of neurological immune-mediated disorders (dated by TCRdb to about 2019). About the study as a whole: Of the 35 or so multiple sclerosis patients, around 30 had relapsing-remitting MS and 3 had secondary progressive MS. The approximately 110 TCR-beta libraries included longitudinal samples, technical triplicates and paired sorted CD4+ and CD8+ T-cell subsets alongside PBMC samples. The study compared peripheral blood TCR-beta repertoires of HTLV-I-associated myelopathy (HAM/TSP) patients, multiple sclerosis patients and healthy controls using UMI-based sequencing. The cohort was made up of 65 to 75 subjects, consisting of 15 or so HAM/TSP patients, 34 multiple sclerosis patients and 20 healthy controls. The study at large found these results: TCR clonal expansion was greatest in HAM/TSP patients and smallest in MS patients, who ranked below even healthy controls. No association of the MS cluster with clinical or MRI features was observed, and the need for larger cohorts was stated by the authors. Expanded clones from different subjects shared no identical CDR3 amino acid sequences, which suggests that TCR-beta repertoires were private in all groups. Phylogenetic analysis grouped repertoires from 18 of 34 MS patients into a cluster of related CDR3 sequences, suggesting a possible repertoire-level signature.

The germline V gene sets CDR1 to SGDLS and CDR2 to YYNGEE. V is clipped by 9 bases and J by 2 bases, and the sequence between their germline boundaries is 18 bases long. From the cysteine up to the phenylalanine, the CDR3 has a length of 16 residues. The sequence is cut down to CDR3 DNA, 48 bases in frame from base 1. cDNA synthesis used template-switch 5'RACE with a primer carrying a 10-nucleotide random unique molecular identifier tagging each TCR transcript. Every sequencing run yielded over 180 million TCR-beta sequences covering 15-18 subjects. The RNeasy kit was used to extract total RNA. The KAPA Real-time Library Amplification kit was used to amplify TCR-beta VDJ regions with primers targeting the TCR constant region and the 5'RACE anchor. Sample indexes and Illumina adaptors were added in a first PCR, and a second PCR then increased library yield. The roughly 650 bp TCR product was size-selected on a 2% E-gel SizeSelection system after Ampure bead purification. Library quality was checked on a Bioanalyzer, concentration was measured with Qubit, and libraries were quantified with the Kapa Library Quantification kit before pooling. Paired-end 2 x 150 bp sequencing of the libraries was performed on an Illumina HiSeq 2500. To increase sequence diversity, about 23-30% phiX was spiked into each library pool. The study's processing was this. The UMI-based MiGEC pipeline processed quality-filtered reads and removed over 80% of raw TCR sequences during error correction. IMGT germline references were used for aligning VDJ genes, and each clonotype was defined as a unique CDR3 amino acid sequence together with its V-J genes. VDJtools evaluated clonal expansion, Shannon diversity and CDR3 relatedness (CalcPairwiseDistances, ClusterSamples); CLCbio workbench built phylogenetic trees. Clones with at least 8 unique UMIs were defined as expanded, with this threshold being based on coefficient-of-variation modelling across technical triplicates. TCRdb itself trimmed the public reads at Q25 with fastp, ran MiXCR and retained productive beta chains. CDR3 protein duplicates are merged, each entry listing the most common genes and DNA. TCRdb's processing, not the authors', yielded these V and J calls. The sample records some 41,000 distinct CDR3 sequences, approximately 2.4% of which are singletons. Around 10% of the sample rests with the top ten.

Unsorted PBMC libraries were generated from 2 million PBMCs stored in RNAlater at -80 °C until RNA extraction. Multiple sclerosis patients were enrolled in a US clinical protocol evaluating disease progression by magnetic resonance imaging. PBMCs were separated from peripheral blood using Ficoll-Hypaque density gradient centrifugation and then cryopreserved in liquid nitrogen. Sequenced sample: PBMCs. This clonotype was sampled from a man aged 25 to 45 with multiple sclerosis. The rearranged chain carries TRBV9 and TRBJ2-6; a confident D gene designation cannot be given. The sequenced DNA is TGTGCCAACACCCCTCAAGGAAGGGCTGGGGCCAACGTCCTGACTTTC. It encodes CANTPQGRAGANVLTF.